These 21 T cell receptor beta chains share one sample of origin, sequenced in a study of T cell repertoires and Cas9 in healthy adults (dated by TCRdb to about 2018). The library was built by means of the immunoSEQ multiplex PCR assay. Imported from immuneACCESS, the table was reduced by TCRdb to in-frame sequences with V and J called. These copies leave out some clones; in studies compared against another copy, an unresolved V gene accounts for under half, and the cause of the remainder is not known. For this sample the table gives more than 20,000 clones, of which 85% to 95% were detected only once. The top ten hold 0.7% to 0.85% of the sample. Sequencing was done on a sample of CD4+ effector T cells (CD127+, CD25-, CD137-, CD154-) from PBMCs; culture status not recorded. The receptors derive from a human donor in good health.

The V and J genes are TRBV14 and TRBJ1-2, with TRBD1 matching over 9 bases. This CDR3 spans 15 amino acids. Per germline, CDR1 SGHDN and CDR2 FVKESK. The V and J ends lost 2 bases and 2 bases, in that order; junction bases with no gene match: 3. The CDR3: CASSQLQGANYGYTF. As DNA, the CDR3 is TGTGCCAGCAGCCAATTACAGGGGGCAAACTATGGCTACACCTTC. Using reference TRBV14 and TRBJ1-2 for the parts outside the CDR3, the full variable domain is EAGVTQFPSHSVIEKGQTVTLRCDPISGHDNLYWYRRVMGKEIKFLLHFVKESKQDESGMPNNRFLAERTGGTYSTLKVQPAELEDSGVYFCASSQLQGANYGYTFGSGTRLTVV.

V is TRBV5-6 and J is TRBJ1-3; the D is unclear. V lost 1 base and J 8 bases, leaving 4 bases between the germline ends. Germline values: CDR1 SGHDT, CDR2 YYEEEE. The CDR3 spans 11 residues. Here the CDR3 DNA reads TGTGCCAGCAGCTTGTGGGACACCATATATTTT. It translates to CASSLWDTIYF. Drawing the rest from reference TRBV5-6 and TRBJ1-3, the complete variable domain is DAGVTQSPTHLIKTRGQQVTLRCSPKSGHDTVSWYQQALGQGPQFIFQYYEEEERQRGNFPDRFSGHQFPNYSSELNVNALLLGDSALYLCASSLWDTIYFGEGSWLTVV.

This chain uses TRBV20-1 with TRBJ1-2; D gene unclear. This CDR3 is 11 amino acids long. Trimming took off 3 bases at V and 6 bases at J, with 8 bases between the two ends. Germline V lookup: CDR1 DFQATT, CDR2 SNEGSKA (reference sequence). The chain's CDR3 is CSASIPNGYTF. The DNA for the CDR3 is TGCAGTGCTAGTATTCCGAATGGCTACACCTTC.

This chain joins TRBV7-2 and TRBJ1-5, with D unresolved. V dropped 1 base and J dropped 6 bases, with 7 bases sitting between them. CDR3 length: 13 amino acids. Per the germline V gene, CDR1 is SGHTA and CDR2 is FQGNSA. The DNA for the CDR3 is TGTGCCAGCAGCTTAGAACCACTTCAGCCCCAGCATTTT. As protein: CASSLEPLQPQHF.

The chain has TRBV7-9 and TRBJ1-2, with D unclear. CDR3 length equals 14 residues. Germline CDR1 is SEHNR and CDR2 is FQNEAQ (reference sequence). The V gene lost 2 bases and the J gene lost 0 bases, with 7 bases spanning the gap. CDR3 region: CASSLRIANYGYTF. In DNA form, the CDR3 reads TGTGCCAGCAGCTTAAGAATCGCTAACTATGGCTACACCTTC.

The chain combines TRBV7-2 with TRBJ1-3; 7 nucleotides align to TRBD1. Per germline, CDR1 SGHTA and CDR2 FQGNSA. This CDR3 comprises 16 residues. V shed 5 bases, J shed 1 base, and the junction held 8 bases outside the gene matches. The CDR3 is CASSPGQPNSGNTIYF. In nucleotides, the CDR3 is TGTGCCAGCAGCCCGGGACAGCCCAATTCTGGAAACACCATATATTTT.

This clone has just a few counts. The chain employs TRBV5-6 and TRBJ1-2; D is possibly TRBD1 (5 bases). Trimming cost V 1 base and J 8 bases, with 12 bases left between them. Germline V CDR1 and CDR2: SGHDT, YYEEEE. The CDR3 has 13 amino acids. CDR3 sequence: CASSLLGVGGYTF. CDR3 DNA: TGTGCCAGCAGCTTGTTAGGGGTAGGAGGCTACACCTTC.

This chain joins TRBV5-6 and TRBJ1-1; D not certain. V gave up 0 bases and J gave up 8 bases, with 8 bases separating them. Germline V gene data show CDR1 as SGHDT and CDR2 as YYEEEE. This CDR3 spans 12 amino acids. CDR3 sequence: CASSLVRQEAFF. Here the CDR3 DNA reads TGTGCCAGCAGCTTGGTGCGACAAGAAGCTTTCTTT.

The CDR3 region is CASSPRGVYSNQPQHF. As DNA, the CDR3 is TGTGCCAGCAGCCCCCGTGGGGTGTATAGCAATCAGCCCCAGCATTTT. This sequence joins TRBV5-4 and TRBJ1-5; D ambiguous. Trimming took off 4 bases at V and 0 bases at J, with 14 bases between the two ends. CDR3 length: 16 residues. Germline values: CDR1 SGHNT, CDR2 YYREEE (reference sequence).

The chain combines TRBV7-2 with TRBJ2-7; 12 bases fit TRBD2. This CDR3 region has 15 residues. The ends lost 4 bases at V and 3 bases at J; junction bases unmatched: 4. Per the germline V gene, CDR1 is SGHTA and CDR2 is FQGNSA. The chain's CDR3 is CASSSQTSGGYEQYV. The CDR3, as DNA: TGTGCCAGCAGCTCCCAGACTAGCGGGGGCTACGAGCAGTACGTC.

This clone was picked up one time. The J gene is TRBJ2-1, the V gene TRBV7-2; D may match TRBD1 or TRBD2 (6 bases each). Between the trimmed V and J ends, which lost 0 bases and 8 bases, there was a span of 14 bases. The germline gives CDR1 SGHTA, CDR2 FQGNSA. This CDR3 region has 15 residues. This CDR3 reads CASSLAGGSRYEQFF. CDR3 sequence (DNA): TGTGCCAGCAGCTTAGCGGGGGGCTCTCGTTATGAGCAGTTCTTC.

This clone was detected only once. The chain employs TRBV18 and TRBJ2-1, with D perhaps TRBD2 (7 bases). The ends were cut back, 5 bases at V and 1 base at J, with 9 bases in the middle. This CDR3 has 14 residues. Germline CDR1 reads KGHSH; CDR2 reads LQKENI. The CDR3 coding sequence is TGTGCCAGCTCAAGCGGGACATCCTACAATGAGCAGTTCTTC. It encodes CASSSGTSYNEQFF.

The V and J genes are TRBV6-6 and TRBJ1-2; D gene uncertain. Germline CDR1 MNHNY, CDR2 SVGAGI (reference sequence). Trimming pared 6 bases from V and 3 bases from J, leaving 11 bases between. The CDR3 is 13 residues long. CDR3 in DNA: TGTGCCAGCAGAAAAGACATCGACTATGGCTACACCTTC. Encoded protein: CASRKDIDYGYTF.

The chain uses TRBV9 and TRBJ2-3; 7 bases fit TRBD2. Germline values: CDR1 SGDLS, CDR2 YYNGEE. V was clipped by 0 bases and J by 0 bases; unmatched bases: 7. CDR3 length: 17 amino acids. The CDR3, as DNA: TGTGCCAGCAGCGTAGCTCCTAGCGGCCAAAGCACAGATACGCAGTATTTT. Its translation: CASSVAPSGQSTDTQYF.

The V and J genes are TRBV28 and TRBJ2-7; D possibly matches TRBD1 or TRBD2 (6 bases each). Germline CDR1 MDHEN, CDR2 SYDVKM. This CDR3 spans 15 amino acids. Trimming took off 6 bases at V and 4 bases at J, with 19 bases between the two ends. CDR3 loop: CASRPSGDSGYEQYV. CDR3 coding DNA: TGTGCCAGCAGACCCTCAGGGGACTCCGGATACGAGCAGTACGTC.

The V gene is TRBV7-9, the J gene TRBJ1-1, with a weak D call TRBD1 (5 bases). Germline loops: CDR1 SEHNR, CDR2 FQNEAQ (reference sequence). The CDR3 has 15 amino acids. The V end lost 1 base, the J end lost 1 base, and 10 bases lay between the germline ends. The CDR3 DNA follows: TGTGCCAGCAGCTTAGGAGAGGGGTGGAACACTGAAGCTTTCTTT. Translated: CASSLGEGWNTEAFF.

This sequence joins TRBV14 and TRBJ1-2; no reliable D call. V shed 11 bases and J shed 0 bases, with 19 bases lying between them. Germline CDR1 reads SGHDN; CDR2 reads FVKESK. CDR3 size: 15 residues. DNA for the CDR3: TGTGCCGCCCTTTTGCGTGGGGAAACTAACTATGGCTACACCTTC. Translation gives CAALLRGETNYGYTF.

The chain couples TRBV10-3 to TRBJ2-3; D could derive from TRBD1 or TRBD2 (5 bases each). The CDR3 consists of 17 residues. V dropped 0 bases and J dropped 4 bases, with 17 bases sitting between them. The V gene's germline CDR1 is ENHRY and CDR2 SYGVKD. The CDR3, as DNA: TGTGCCATCAGTGAGTCACGGGTGGGGCCGGGGCCAGATACGCAGTATTTT. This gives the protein CAISESRVGPGPDTQYF.

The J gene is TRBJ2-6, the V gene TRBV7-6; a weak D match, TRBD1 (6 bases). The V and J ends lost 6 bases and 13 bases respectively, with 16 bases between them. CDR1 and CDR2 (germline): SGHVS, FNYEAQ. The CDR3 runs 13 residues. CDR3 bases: TGTGCCAGCAGAGACAGGTCCATAGGGGTCCTGACTTTC. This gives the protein CASRDRSIGVLTF.

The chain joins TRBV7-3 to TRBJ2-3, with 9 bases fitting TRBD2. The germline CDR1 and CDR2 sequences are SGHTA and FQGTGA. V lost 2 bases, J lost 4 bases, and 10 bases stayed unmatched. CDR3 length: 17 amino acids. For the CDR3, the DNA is TGTGCCAGCAGCTTACTACCCCCGGCGGGAGGGCCAGATACGCAGTATTTT. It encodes CASSLLPPAGGPDTQYF.

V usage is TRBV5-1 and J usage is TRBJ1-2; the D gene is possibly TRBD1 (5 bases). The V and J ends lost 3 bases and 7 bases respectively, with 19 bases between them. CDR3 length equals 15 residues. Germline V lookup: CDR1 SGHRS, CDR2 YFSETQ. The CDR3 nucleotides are TGCGCCAGCAGCTCAGCCGGGCAGGGACTCTCTGGCTACACCTTC. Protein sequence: CASSSAGQGLSGYTF.